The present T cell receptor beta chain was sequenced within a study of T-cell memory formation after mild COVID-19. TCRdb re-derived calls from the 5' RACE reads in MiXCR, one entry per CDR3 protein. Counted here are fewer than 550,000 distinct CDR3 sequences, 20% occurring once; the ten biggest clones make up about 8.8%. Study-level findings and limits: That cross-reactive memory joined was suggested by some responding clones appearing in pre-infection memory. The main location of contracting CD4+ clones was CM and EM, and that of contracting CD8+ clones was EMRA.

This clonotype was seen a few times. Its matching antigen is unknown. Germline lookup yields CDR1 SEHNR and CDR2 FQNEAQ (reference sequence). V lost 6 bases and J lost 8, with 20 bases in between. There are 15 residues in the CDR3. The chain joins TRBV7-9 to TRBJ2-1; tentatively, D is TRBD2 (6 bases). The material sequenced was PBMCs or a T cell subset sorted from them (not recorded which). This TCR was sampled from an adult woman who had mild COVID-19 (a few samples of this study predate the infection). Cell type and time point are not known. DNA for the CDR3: TGTGCCAGCAGTTCCAGGACTACCTCCGGGGATGAGCAGTTCTTC. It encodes CASSSRTTSGDEQFF. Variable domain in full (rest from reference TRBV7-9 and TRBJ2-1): DTGVSQNPRHKITKRGQNVTFRCDPISEHNRLYWYRQTLGQGPEFLTYFQNEAQLEKSRLLSDRFSAERPKGSFSTLEIQRTEQGDSAMYLCASSSRTTSGDEQFFGPGTRLTVL.